The sequence of this T cell receptor beta chain was determined in a study of OX40 agonist ivuxolimab in advanced cancers. Study-level findings and limits: Fewer expanded clones were found on average in CD4+ than in CD8+ T cells.

The assay was immunoSEQ multiplex PCR, and TCRdb's table has in-frame clones only and misses some. The table has about 66,000 clones, roughly 85% seen once. V shed 4 bases and J 3 bases; nucleotides not matched to a gene: 8. CDR3 size: 16 residues. Germline CDR1 SGHRS, CDR2 YFSETQ. In the case of this clone: Its antigen is not identified.

The sequencing here drew on CD4+ or CD8+ T cells sorted from blood, taken in a trial of the OX40 agonist ivuxolimab. This receptor was identified in an adult with an advanced solid tumor such as melanoma, head and neck, liver or kidney cancer. The chain combines TRBV5-1 with TRBJ2-3; TRBD2 matches 10 bases. Here the CDR3 DNA reads TGCGCCAGCAGCCCCTATCCTAGCGGGGGAACAGATACGCAGTATTTT. This encodes CASSPYPSGGTDTQYF.